This T cell receptor (beta chain) was captured in a study of shared clonotypes between healthy human individuals (TCRdb year 2020). Background on the whole study: A couple of women and a few men aged 18 to 49 years were included in the cohort. For each donor, three plates each were used for CD4 naive and CD4 memory, two plates were used for CD8 naive, and one plate was used for CD8 memory. Blood TCR repertoires of about five healthy adults were deeply sequenced to estimate repertoire size and the extent of clonotype sharing between individuals. To increase sequencing depth and limit assay-specific biases, different laboratories used diverse techniques to prepare libraries and sequence TCR repertoires. Leukapheresis yielded between about 0.9 and 9 billion PBMCs per donor.

As concerns this clone: Its antigen is currently not known. Base qualities are missing; no much larger clone stands one base away.

The donors were healthy, HIV-negative adults with no recently reported acute infections or vaccinations. Every donor was a Caucasian adult residing in Nashville, Tennessee, USA. The CD8 memory samples were a combination of magnetically selected CD45RO+ cells and CCR7-negative CD45RA+ effector memory (TemRA) cells. After blood collection by leukapheresis, PBMCs were isolated using Ficoll-Histopaque density gradient centrifugation and then cryopreserved in the vapor phase of liquid nitrogen. Analytical flow cytometry was used to check the purity and quantity of every magnetically sorted T cell population. Genomic DNA was isolated from every sorted fraction and measured by UV absorbance on a Nanodrop 2000c. The germline V gene supplies CDR1 SGHTA and CDR2 FQGNSA. V lost 5 bases and J lost 0 bases; the stretch between them is 8 bases long. The CDR3 sequence holds 13 residues, the cysteine and phenylalanine included. Just CDR3 DNA is preserved here, 39 bases in frame from base 1.

The full study reports these points: Rarefaction of sorted-subset datasets indicated incomplete sequencing despite the large sequencing depth. The small number of donors limited the genetic and exposure-history diversity represented. Based on pairwise subsampling, the degree of clonotype sharing among donors was expected to be affected by sequencing depth. Clonotypes shared by all four sorted-subset donors showed higher generation probabilities than non-shared clonotypes. Larger estimated clonotype richness was generally found for naive subsets than for memory subsets. Sampling was restricted to blood, and TCR repertoires in tissue are likely to differ from TCR repertoires in blood. About 5% of naive CD4, around 3.6% of naive CD8, 2.3% of memory CD4, and around 0.42% of memory CD8 clonotypes were shared across a few donors.

TCR CDR3 regions were amplified from genomic DNA by multiplex PCR using the deep immunoSEQ assay. For each cell subset, the extracted genomic DNA was distributed evenly across all wells of several immunoSEQ 96-well plates, and each plate served as one replicate. For sorted subsets, each replicate PCR was loaded with 200 ng genomic DNA, equivalent to 30,000 or so T cell genomes. Purified libraries were quantified with a Qubit 3.0 fluorometer, sized on a Bioanalyzer 2100, and re-quantified with the KAPA Library Quantification kit. Every immunoSEQ 96-well plate was sequenced on a dedicated single-read 150-cycle Illumina NextSeq 550 flow cell. On the authors' methods: Because the immunoSEQ output included only junctional sequences and no quality scores, the filtering could not be the same as the filtering used for full-length reads. Sequences were annotated with PyIR, a Python wrapper for IgBLAST v1.9, using IMGT germline references to assign V/J genes and CDR3. Any read was removed if the V/J assignment was weak (E-value above 1e-6), the CDR3 was missing, or the read contained stop codons, out-of-frame junctions, or ambiguous translated residues. V3J clonotypes were defined by identical inferred V gene, J gene, and CDR3 amino acid sequence. The percentage overlap between two repertoires was calculated by dividing the number of shared unique clonotypes by the size of the smaller repertoire. Repertoire richness was assessed with RTK rarefaction, the Chao1 estimator, and Recon v2.1 estimates of unobserved clonotypes. For all TCRbeta clonotypes obtained by the gDNA method from a handful of donors, generation probabilities were computed with OLGA. The table comes from immuneACCESS by way of TCRdb, which keeps in-frame sequences with V and J called. Part of the clones is missing from these tables; in studies checked, under half for an unresolved V gene and the rest for unknown reasons. Clone size and the V and J calls come from that table; the DNA yielded D and trimming. The sample table holds roughly 380,000 clones, of which about 97% were seen once. About 0.32% of the sample comes from the top ten.

Sample: memory CD8+ T cells sorted from blood. The cell subset or site label for this specimen denotes: CD45RO+ cells pooled with CCR7-negative TemRA cells. The V gene is TRBV7-2 and the J gene is TRBJ2-7, with the D segment identity uncertain. The receptor was isolated from a man younger than 40 in good health. At the DNA level, the sequence is TGTGCCAGCAGCCCCCCCCGCTCCTACGAGCAGTACTTC. Its translation is CASSPPRSYEQYF.